This T cell receptor beta chain was recovered during a study of regulatory T cells in long-lasting Graves disease. V was trimmed by 5 bases and J by 5 bases, leaving 17 bases between them. Germline CDR1 reads SGHNT; CDR2 reads YENEEA. There are 15 residues in the CDR3. Sequencing libraries for TCR beta were prepared with iRepertoire HTBI primers and Arm-PCR of CDR3 regions. TCRdb re-derived calls from the multiplex PCR reads in MiXCR, one entry per CDR3 protein. The table has 450,000 to 650,000 distinct CDR3 sequences, about 16% seen once. Indicated time point: newly diagnosed GD, antithyroid drugs for less than 3 months. The TCR library was prepared using RNA isolated from PBMCs. These same records also appear under a second study, on T cells in Graves' hyperthyroidism and ophthalmopathy. That source adds: Ophthalmopathy and stable hyperthyroidism were told apart by a 13 V-J model.

This sequence joins TRBV11-3 and TRBJ2-3; D is uncertain. The TCR sequence derives from a woman aged 35-65 years with Graves disease. Source: peripheral blood mononuclear cells (PBMCs), taken at new diagnosis, from a patient treated with antithyroid drugs. CDR3 bases: TGTGCCAGCAGCCCGCGACCCCCCTCGGGAGATACGCAGTATTTT. Residues: CASSPRPPSGDTQYF.